Given below is one TCR beta chain in context. Which antigen it targets is not known. Base qualities are not recorded, but no much larger clone differs from it by a single base. The entry originates in a study of blood T cell repertoires in COVID-19 (dated by TCRdb to the early 2020s). In terms of the full investigation: The collaborator samples originated in the United States, Italy and Spain and spanned the acute and convalescent phases of COVID-19. A freely available public database, intended as a resource for researchers studying the immune response to SARS-CoV-2, is where the repertoires were released. HLA class I and class II types, where available, came from metadata supplied by the sample provider rather than from assay-based typing. Samples were obtained from the ongoing ImmuneRACE study (first 160 participants) and from 1,254 subjects provided by 6 global collaborators. The dataset comprised deeply sampled blood TCRbeta repertoires from subjects exposed to, actively infected with, or recovered from COVID-19. The material from the prospective study consisted of cDNA or gDNA derived from T cells, B-cell-depleted T cells, or PBMCs. A de-identified subject ID, COVID-19 status, age in years and sex were almost always included in the sample metadata. The investigation overall reported the following: The quantity of clinical and demographic metadata differed by source and by participant and was supplied without curation.

V sheds 6 bases and J sheds 0 bases, leaving 8 bases between their ends. The CDR3 numbers 14 residues from cysteine through phenylalanine. Only the CDR3 part of the read is kept: 42 bases, read in frame from the first base. Sequences MNHEY (CDR1) and SVGAGI (CDR2) are obtained from the germline V gene. The immunoSEQ Assay, a bias-controlled multiplex PCR, was used to amplify TCRbeta CDR3 regions from genomic DNA. For the original study's pipeline: The number of nucleated cells in each sample was estimated by amplification of reference gene primers within the assay. To quantify the absolute abundance of each unique TCRbeta CDR3 rearrangement, sequence reads were collapsed and filtered. Productive Simpson clonality was computed per sample as the square root of Simpson's diversity index over productive rearrangements. Entries here come from immuneACCESS through TCRdb and include only in-frame sequences with V and J called. Some clones fail to appear in such tables; in the studies checked, an unresolved V gene covers under half of the shortfall, and the cause of the remainder is unknown. V and J calls and clone size follow that table, whereas D and trimming were derived from the DNA. For this sample there are a few hundred thousand clones; about four fifths appear just once. Approximately 2.9% of the sample is in the top ten clones.

The collaborating institutions used their own protocols to collect whole blood in K2EDTA tubes. For TCRbeta analysis, collaborator samples were shipped as frozen whole blood, as isolated PBMCs, or as DNA extracted from either sample type. Sample: peripheral blood. This chain is built from TRBV6-5 and TRBJ2-2; a tentative D call is TRBD1 (6 bases match). The sequence was obtained from a middle-aged man with active or convalescent COVID-19. Read as DNA, the sequence is TGTGCCAGCAGGGACAGCGCGAACACCGGGGAGCTGTTTTTT. This is translated as CASRDSANTGELFF.